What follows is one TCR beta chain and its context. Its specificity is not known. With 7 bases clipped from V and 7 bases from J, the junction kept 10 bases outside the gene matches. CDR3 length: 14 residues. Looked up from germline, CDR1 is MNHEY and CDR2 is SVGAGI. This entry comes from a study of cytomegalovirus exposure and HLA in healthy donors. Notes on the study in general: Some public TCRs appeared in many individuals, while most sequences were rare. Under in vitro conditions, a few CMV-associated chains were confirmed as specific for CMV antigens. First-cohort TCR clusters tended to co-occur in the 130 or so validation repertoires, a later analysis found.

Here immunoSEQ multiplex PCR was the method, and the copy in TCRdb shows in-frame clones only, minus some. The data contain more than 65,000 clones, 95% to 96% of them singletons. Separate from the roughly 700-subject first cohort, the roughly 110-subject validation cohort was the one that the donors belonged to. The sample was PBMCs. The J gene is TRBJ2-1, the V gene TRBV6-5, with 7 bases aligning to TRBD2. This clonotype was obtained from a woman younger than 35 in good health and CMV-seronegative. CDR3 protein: CASIGSGLVNEQFF. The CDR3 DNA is TGTGCCAGCATTGGTAGCGGGCTTGTTAATGAGCAGTTCTTC.